These T cell receptor beta chains were read from a single sample in a study of early T cells in non-severe SARS-CoV-2 infection. TCRdb independently ran MiXCR on the 5' RACE reads; one entry per CDR3 protein. This table holds around 25,000 distinct CDR3 sequences, around 5.1% found once. The source material was whole blood. Receptors originate from an adult who was a healthcare worker with PCR-confirmed SARS-CoV-2 infection or an uninfected control (not recorded which). CDR3s include the opening cysteine and the closing phenylalanine or tryptophan. The D gene is left open where the match is weak. Clone size appears in some rows only: once, few, many, or a class for an expanded clone.

j_gene	v_gene	abundance	d_gene	CDR3nt	CDR3aa
TRBJ2-7	TRBV18	-	-	TGTGCCAGCTCGCGGGCCCGAGGAGGGCCCTACGAGCAGTACTTC	CASSRARGGPYEQYF
TRBJ2-2	TRBV29-1	many	-	TGCAGCGTTTTTGACGGGACCAACACCGGGGAGCTGTTTTTT	CSVFDGTNTGELFF
TRBJ2-1	TRBV11-2	many	-	TGTGCCAGCAGCCCCCATCGTGGGAGAGACAATGAGCAGTTCTTC	CASSPHRGRDNEQFF
TRBJ2-7	TRBV28	few	-	TGTGCCAGCAGTTTGGCGCAGGGGTACTACTACGAGCAGTACTTC	CASSLAQGYYYEQYF
TRBJ2-2	TRBV27	medium-sized	-	TGTGCCAGCAGCCTAATAGACAGGTCGAACACCGGGGAGCTGTTTTTT	CASSLIDRSNTGELFF
TRBJ2-2	TRBV11-2	many	-	TGTGCCAGCAGCACTACAGGGACCGGGGAGCTGTTTTTT	CASSTTGTGELFF
TRBJ1-3	TRBV6-2/TRBV6-3	many	-	TGTGCCAGCAGGACGCCGGGCGGCGGAAACACCATATATTTT	CASRTPGGGNTIYF
TRBJ2-5	TRBV5-1	many	-	TGCGCCAGCAGCTTGGTGGCCGGTACCCAGTACTTC	CASSLVAGTQYF
TRBJ2-1	TRBV6-5	many	-	TGTGCCAGCAGTTCTCCTCCTGCGGATGAGCAGTTCTTC	CASSSPPADEQFF
TRBJ1-4	TRBV2	few	-	TGTGCCAGCAGTGAAGGATCAGCGAGAAACAGGCGACGTAATGAAAAACTGTTTTTT	CASSEGSARNRRRNEKLFF
TRBJ1-1	TRBV6-5	-	-	TGTGCCAGCAGCCGGACAGAAAACACTGAAGCTTTCTTT	CASSRTENTEAFF
TRBJ2-1	TRBV7-2	-	TRBD2	TGTGCCAGCAGCTTAGCAGCGGGAATCTACAATGAGCAGTTCTTC	CASSLAAGIYNEQFF
TRBJ1-3	TRBV4-1	many	-	TGCGCCAGCAGCCTAAGGGCAGGGGCCGTAGTGAGCTCTGGAAACACCATATATTTT	CASSLRAGAVVSSGNTIYF
TRBJ1-5	TRBV5-6	many	-	TGTGCCAGCAGCTTGGCCGGGGGAGTGAGCAATCAGCCCCAGCATTTT	CASSLAGGVSNQPQHF
TRBJ2-7	TRBV27	medium-sized	TRBD1	TGTGCCAGCAGTCCCAGACAGGGGAGCTACGAGCAGTACTTC	CASSPRQGSYEQYF
TRBJ2-5	TRBV10-1	many	-	TGCGCCAGCAGCCAGGACAGACGCCAAGAGACCCAGTACTTC	CASSQDRRQETQYF
TRBJ2-4	TRBV20-1	few	-	TGCAGTGCTAGAGTGCCGACAGAAACCAAAAACATTCAGTACTTC	CSARVPTETKNIQYF
TRBJ1-2	TRBV28	-	-	TGTGCCAGCAGTACCCCCAGGGACGTTGCCTATGGCTACACCTTC	CASSTPRDVAYGYTF
TRBJ1-2	TRBV5-6	many	-	TGTGCCAGCAGCCCCGGGACAAGATATGGCTACACCTTC	CASSPGTRYGYTF
TRBJ2-3	TRBV11-2	medium-sized	-	TGTGCCAGCAGCTTCAGGACGGGGGTGACAGATACGCAGTATTTT	CASSFRTGVTDTQYF
TRBJ2-7	TRBV14	many	-	TGTGCCAGCAGCCAAGGGGGATCGATCACCTACGAGCAGTACTTC	CASSQGGSITYEQYF
TRBJ2-7	TRBV5-1	-	-	TGCGCCAGCAGCTTGGGGGCAGCCTCCTACGAGCAGTACTTC	CASSLGAASYEQYF
TRBJ2-3	TRBV2	many	TRBD1	TGTGCCAGCAGACAGGGGCCAGATACGCAGTATTTT	CASRQGPDTQYF
TRBJ2-7	TRBV7-9	few	TRBD1	TGTGCCAGCAGCTTAAGGGACAGGGAATCCGTGAGCTCCTACGAGCAGTACTTC	CASSLRDRESVSSYEQYF
TRBJ2-3	TRBV25-1	-	TRBD2	TGTGCCAGCAGTGAGGATGCTAGCGGGGGCACAGATACGCAGTATTTT	CASSEDASGGTDTQYF
TRBJ1-1	TRBV7-6	many	-	TGTGCCGGTAATGGGGGGCTGAGCACTGAAGTTTTCTTT	CAGNGGLSTEVFF
TRBJ2-7	TRBV7-8	many	-	TGTGCCAGCAGCTTGAGGGGGGGAAGTTCGATCACCTACGAGCAGTACTTC	CASSLRGGSSITYEQYF
TRBJ1-5	TRBV20-1	medium-sized	TRBD1	TGCAGTGCTAGAAGTAGTGGGACAGACAATCAGCCCCAGCATTTT	CSARSSGTDNQPQHF
TRBJ2-1	TRBV6-1	medium-sized	-	TGTGCCAGCAGTGAATGGGGGTCGCCCTACAATGAGCAGTTCTTC	CASSEWGSPYNEQFF
TRBJ2-7	TRBV5-4	-	-	TGTGCCAGCAGCCCTAAGAATACCTACGAGCAGTACTTC	CASSPKNTYEQYF
TRBJ1-4	TRBV4-1	many	-	TGCGCCAGCAGCCAACAAGGACGAGGGGAAAAACTGTTTTTT	CASSQQGRGEKLFF
TRBJ2-5	TRBV7-2	few	-	TGTGCCAGCAGCCCCCCAGGGGAAGAGACCCAGTACTTC	CASSPPGEETQYF
TRBJ2-1	TRBV2	many	-	TGTGCCAGCAGTGCAACTTCCTACAATGAGCAGTTCTTC	CASSATSYNEQFF
TRBJ2-2	TRBV11-2	many	TRBD2	TGTGCCAGCAGCTCACCGGGAGGGGCCCAAAACACCGGGGAGCTGTTTTTT	CASSSPGGAQNTGELFF
TRBJ2-7	TRBV13	few	TRBD2	TGTGCCAGCAGCTTAATTAGCGGGGGGCCCTCCTCCTACGAGCAGTACTTC	CASSLISGGPSSYEQYF
TRBJ2-1	TRBV20-1	-	TRBD2	TGCAGTGCTAGAGAGGGGGGGACTCTGATCGGGCAGTTCTTC	CSAREGGTLIGQFF
TRBJ2-1	TRBV6-2/TRBV6-3	few	TRBD2	TGTGCCAGCAGTTACTCCACTAGCGGGGGGGCCCAGCAGTTCTTC	CASSYSTSGGAQQFF
TRBJ2-7	TRBV4-1	many	-	TGCGCCAGCAGCCAAGATGGCAGCTACGAGCAGTACTTC	CASSQDGSYEQYF
TRBJ1-1	TRBV19	many	TRBD1	TGTGCCAGTAGTGCTGGGGACAGGGGGAAGGCGAACACTGAAGCTTTCTTT	CASSAGDRGKANTEAFF
TRBJ2-7	TRBV5-1	-	TRBD1	TGCGCCAGCAGCCCAGCGCGACCGGGACAGGGGTGGTACGAGCAGTACTTC	CASSPARPGQGWYEQYF
TRBJ2-2	TRBV6-5	few	TRBD2	TGTGCCAGCAGTTACGGAGGGCTAGCGGGGCACACCGGGGAGCTGTTTTTT	CASSYGGLAGHTGELFF
TRBJ2-5	TRBV3-1	many	-	TGTGCCAGCAGCCAAGTAAAACGGGGGGCCAAAGAGACCCAGTACTTC	CASSQVKRGAKETQYF
TRBJ2-3	TRBV12-3/TRBV12-4	many	-	TGTGCCAGCAGTTTTGCAGGTGTGACAGATACGCAGTATTTT	CASSFAGVTDTQYF
TRBJ1-1	TRBV4-1	many	TRBD1	TGCGCCAGCAGTCCCCGGACAGGGCAGAACACTGAAGCTTTCTTT	CASSPRTGQNTEAFF
TRBJ2-3	TRBV6-2/TRBV6-3	-	-	TGTGCCAGCAGTATTATGGGGGCAGATACGCAGTATTTT	CASSIMGADTQYF
TRBJ1-5	TRBV19	many	TRBD1	TGTGCCAGCCGGGACAGGGCCGGTGGCAATCAGCCCCAGCATTTT	CASRDRAGGNQPQHF
TRBJ1-6	TRBV11-2	few	-	TGTGCCAGCAGCTTAGATCTCGGGGTATATTCACCCCTCCACTTT	CASSLDLGVYSPLHF
TRBJ2-5	TRBV5-1	many	-	TGCGCCAGCAGCTATGGGACACAAGAGACCCAGTACTTC	CASSYGTQETQYF